A selection of T cell receptor beta chains follows, all from one sample in a study of blood T cell repertoires in COVID-19. Sequencing was performed with immunoSEQ multiplex PCR; in TCRdb, only in-frame clones are kept and a portion is missing. The sample lists roughly 150,000 clones; roughly 80% were seen once. The source material was peripheral blood. These receptors all stem from a man in his 60s with acute or convalescent COVID-19. Each CDR3 is given with its conserved first and last residue. The D gene is left open where the match is weak.

CASSPNTGELFF,TRBJ2-2,.,TRBV3-1/TRBV3-2
CASSPQGPNTGELFF,TRBJ2-2,TRBD1,TRBV7-3
CASSYDRRGEQFF,TRBJ2-1,.,TRBV7-2
CASSLVLAPEGTQYF,TRBJ2-3,.,TRBV7-3
CASSLVGAYTEAFF,TRBJ1-1,.,TRBV5-4
CASSPGTGGSTGELFF,TRBJ2-2,TRBD1,TRBV7-2
CASSSGGGQRRISGNTIYF,TRBJ1-3,TRBD1,TRBV18
CASSAMDRDFSPLHF,TRBJ1-6,TRBD1,TRBV25-1
CASSEGDSGRSRGHEQYF,TRBJ2-7,TRBD2,TRBV6-1
CATRPGGLSERKQYF,TRBJ2-7,TRBD2,TRBV5-1
CASSKGQGPTYEQYF,TRBJ2-7,.,TRBV21-1
CASSPVNGVTDTEAFF,TRBJ1-1,.,TRBV18
CASPGYGDNSPLHF,TRBJ1-6,.,TRBV21-1
CASSLYGGNGSGANVLTF,TRBJ2-6,TRBD2,TRBV27
CASSPTPPGQKGYEQYF,TRBJ2-7,.,TRBV7-6
CASRLAQETQYF,TRBJ2-5,.,TRBV2
CASSEWGSPFRGQFF,TRBJ2-1,.,TRBV6-1
CAITKTEAGADTQYF,TRBJ2-3,.,TRBV10-3
CAIRPTSGGTDTQYF,TRBJ2-3,TRBD2,TRBV10-3
CASSFTSYTGELFF,TRBJ2-2,.,TRBV7-9
CASSLGLRGGVGETQYF,TRBJ2-5,TRBD2,TRBV27
CASSQTGGGGNSPLHF,TRBJ1-6,.,TRBV4-3
CASSFVQGWDETQYF,TRBJ2-5,TRBD1,TRBV7-9
CASSSGGEQFF,TRBJ2-1,.,TRBV11-2
CASSESGVGSPLHF,TRBJ1-6,.,TRBV9
CASSSNRVRSPLSGELFF,TRBJ2-2,.,TRBV27